Listed below are T cell receptor beta chains from one sample, sequenced in a study of Graves' ophthalmopathy and Graves' hyperthyroidism. TCRdb fed the multiplex PCR reads into MiXCR, producing one record per CDR3 protein. The sample has 900,000 to 1,200,000 distinct CDR3 sequences, about two fifths seen once. The material sequenced was peripheral blood or thyroid tissue (not recorded which). Receptor source: an adult man with Graves' hyperthyroidism. Each CDR3 is given with its conserved first and last residue. D genes are given only for firm matches. The size field is filled for only some rows; it gives once, few, many or a size class.

j_call: TRBJ1-6
v_call: TRBV12-3/TRBV12-4
clone_size: few
d_call: TRBD1
cdr3_nt: TGTGCCAGCAGCGCTCAGGGGGATGGGACACCCCTCCACTTT
cdr3_aa: CASSAQGDGTPLHF

j_call: TRBJ2-5
v_call: TRBV7-2
clone_size: .
d_call: TRBD2
cdr3_nt: TGTGCCAGCAGCTTAGGCCTAGCGGGAGGGCCCCCGTACTTC
cdr3_aa: CASSLGLAGGPPYF

j_call: TRBJ2-3
v_call: TRBV9
clone_size: .
d_call: TRBD1
cdr3_nt: TGTGCCAGCAGCGTAGGAGTAGGGACAGGAGAAGATACGCAGTATTTT
cdr3_aa: CASSVGVGTGEDTQYF

j_call: TRBJ2-2
v_call: TRBV7-9
clone_size: .
d_call: TRBD1
cdr3_nt: TGTGCCAGCAGCGTCCGGGACAGGGGGATTTTCGGGGAGCTGTTTTTT
cdr3_aa: CASSVRDRGIFGELFF

j_call: TRBJ1-2
v_call: TRBV15
clone_size: .
d_call: .
cdr3_nt: TGTGCCACCAGCAGCTTTGGTTCCACGGGACATGGCTACACCTTC
cdr3_aa: CATSSFGSTGHGYTF

j_call: TRBJ1-5
v_call: TRBV10-3
clone_size: .
d_call: .
cdr3_nt: TGTGCCAGTGAAGACGGGCGCGCGCCCCAGCATTTT
cdr3_aa: CASEDGRAPQHF

j_call: TRBJ1-6
v_call: TRBV30
clone_size: .
d_call: .
cdr3_nt: TGTGCCTGGAGTGTAGAGGAGCGATTTACCTATAATTCACCCCTCCACTTT
cdr3_aa: CAWSVEERFTYNSPLHF

j_call: TRBJ1-1
v_call: TRBV19
clone_size: many
d_call: .
cdr3_nt: TGTGCCAGTATGTTTGGACCGAACACTGAAGCTTTCTTT
cdr3_aa: CASMFGPNTEAFF

j_call: TRBJ2-5
v_call: TRBV19
clone_size: many
d_call: .
cdr3_nt: TGTGCCAGTGAGGGGTTCGGGGCAAAGTACTTC
cdr3_aa: CASEGFGAKYF

j_call: TRBJ2-7
v_call: TRBV12-3/TRBV12-4
clone_size: few
d_call: .
cdr3_nt: TGTGCCAGCAGTCTTCAATTGCAAGGGGGGCAGTACTTC
cdr3_aa: CASSLQLQGGQYF

j_call: TRBJ1-5
v_call: TRBV12-3/TRBV12-4
clone_size: .
d_call: TRBD1
cdr3_nt: TGTGCCAGCAGCCCCGCGGGGGGGACAGGACTACATCAGCCCCAGCATTTT
cdr3_aa: CASSPAGGTGLHQPQHF

j_call: TRBJ1-1
v_call: TRBV4-2
clone_size: .
d_call: .
cdr3_nt: TGTGCCAGCAGCCAAGATGGGGGGGCTGAAGCTTTCTTT
cdr3_aa: CASSQDGGAEAFF

j_call: TRBJ1-2
v_call: TRBV12-3/TRBV12-4
clone_size: many
d_call: .
cdr3_nt: TGTGCCAGCAGTTTAGCGCTAAACATCAACTATGGCTACACCTTC
cdr3_aa: CASSLALNINYGYTF

j_call: TRBJ1-2
v_call: TRBV9
clone_size: many
d_call: .
cdr3_nt: TGTGCCAGCAGCGTAGATAGGGGGGAGACTAACTATGGCTACACCTTC
cdr3_aa: CASSVDRGETNYGYTF

j_call: TRBJ2-3
v_call: TRBV24-1
clone_size: few
d_call: .
cdr3_nt: TGTGCCACCAGTGGATGGGATCAGACGAACCCTAGCACAGATACGCAGTATTTT
cdr3_aa: CATSGWDQTNPSTDTQYF

j_call: TRBJ1-5
v_call: TRBV19
clone_size: many
d_call: TRBD1
cdr3_nt: TGTGCCAGTACCGTGTCCTCCGGGACAGGGGGACCGAATCAGCCCCAGCATTTT
cdr3_aa: CASTVSSGTGGPNQPQHF

j_call: TRBJ2-7
v_call: TRBV12-3/TRBV12-4
clone_size: .
d_call: .
cdr3_nt: TGTGCCAGCAGTTTAAAAAGGGACGGTGCCTACGAGCAGTACTTC
cdr3_aa: CASSLKRDGAYEQYF

j_call: TRBJ2-7
v_call: TRBV20-1
clone_size: few
d_call: TRBD1
cdr3_nt: TGCAGTGCTAGGGGACAGGACAAGTCCTACGAGCAGTACTTC
cdr3_aa: CSARGQDKSYEQYF

j_call: TRBJ2-5
v_call: TRBV7-9
clone_size: many
d_call: .
cdr3_nt: TGTGCCAGCAGCACACATAGGACGAAGGGGAACGGGACCCAGTACTTC
cdr3_aa: CASSTHRTKGNGTQYF

j_call: TRBJ2-7
v_call: TRBV5-1
clone_size: few
d_call: TRBD2
cdr3_nt: TGCGCCAGCAGCAATATAGGGACTAGCGACTACGAGCAGTACTTC
cdr3_aa: CASSNIGTSDYEQYF

j_call: TRBJ2-5
v_call: TRBV5-1
clone_size: few
d_call: .
cdr3_nt: TGCGCCAGCAGCTTGGTTATGCTACAAGAGACCCAGTACTTC
cdr3_aa: CASSLVMLQETQYF

j_call: TRBJ1-2
v_call: TRBV9
clone_size: .
d_call: TRBD1
cdr3_nt: TGTGCCAGCAGCGCTGACAGGGGGATAGATGGAAACACCTTC
cdr3_aa: CASSADRGIDGNTF

j_call: TRBJ2-5
v_call: TRBV7-6
clone_size: many
d_call: .
cdr3_nt: TGTGCCATAGCTCTTGCAAGACCATCCCTGTACCAAGAGACCCAGTACTTC
cdr3_aa: CAIALARPSLYQETQYF

j_call: TRBJ2-7
v_call: TRBV7-2
clone_size: .
d_call: TRBD1
cdr3_nt: TGTGCCAGCGCACCGACAGGGCTTGACGAGCAGTACTTC
cdr3_aa: CASAPTGLDEQYF

j_call: TRBJ2-5
v_call: TRBV29-1
clone_size: .
d_call: .
cdr3_nt: TGCAGCGTCATCCGGGCCCAGCCGGAGACCCAGTACTTC
cdr3_aa: CSVIRAQPETQYF

j_call: TRBJ2-7
v_call: TRBV4-1
clone_size: few
d_call: TRBD2
cdr3_nt: TGCGCCAGCAGCCAGGTAGCGGGATCCTGGGAAGAGCAGTACTTC
cdr3_aa: CASSQVAGSWEEQYF

j_call: TRBJ2-7
v_call: TRBV20-1
clone_size: .
d_call: TRBD1
cdr3_nt: TGCAGTGCTAGGGGGTTCCGGGACAGGAGCTCCTACGAGCAGTACTTC
cdr3_aa: CSARGFRDRSSYEQYF

j_call: TRBJ1-6
v_call: TRBV25-1
clone_size: many
d_call: TRBD1
cdr3_nt: TGTGCCAGCAGTGAACCCGGGACAGCCAATTCACCCCTCCACTTT
cdr3_aa: CASSEPGTANSPLHF

j_call: TRBJ1-2
v_call: TRBV7-2
clone_size: .
d_call: .
cdr3_nt: .
cdr3_aa: CASSFYICSAQQGSYGYTF

j_call: TRBJ1-2
v_call: TRBV25-1
clone_size: .
d_call: TRBD1
cdr3_nt: TGTGCCAGCAGAAGTCCCGGGACAGGGCACTATGGCTACACCTTC
cdr3_aa: CASRSPGTGHYGYTF

j_call: TRBJ2-5
v_call: TRBV25-1
clone_size: once
d_call: .
cdr3_nt: TGTGCCAGCTTTGGGGGATTACAAGAGACCCAGTACTTC
cdr3_aa: CASFGGLQETQYF

j_call: TRBJ1-5
v_call: TRBV20-1
clone_size: few
d_call: .
cdr3_nt: TGCAGTGCTAGTGGAGGACAGCCCAATCAGCCCCAGCATTTT
cdr3_aa: CSASGGQPNQPQHF

j_call: TRBJ2-7
v_call: TRBV24-1
clone_size: few
d_call: TRBD2
cdr3_nt: TGTGCCACCAGTGGAGCGGTACTAGCGGGAGGTCGGGATTCCTACGAGCAGTACTTC
cdr3_aa: CATSGAVLAGGRDSYEQYF